The 25 T cell receptor beta chains listed next were all sequenced from one sample in a study of blood T cell repertoires in COVID-19. TCRdb's copy holds only in-frame clones and misses some; the assay was immunoSEQ multiplex PCR. The data show 210,000 or so clones, less than 90% seen once. Sequencing used peripheral blood. The source of these receptors is a human donor in a cohort sampled during active COVID-19.

This chain links TRBV28 with TRBJ1-1; perhaps TRBD1 as D (6 bases). Deletions cut 3 bases from V and 5 bases from J, with 16 bases between. Germline V gene lookup returns CDR1 MDHEN and CDR2 SYDVKM. The CDR3 has 15 residues. The CDR3 nucleotides are TGTGCCAGCAGTTTCTCGGGACAATGGGGAACTGAAGCTTTCTTT. Its protein is CASSFSGQWGTEAFF.

The chain couples TRBV7-2 to TRBJ2-3, with a tentative D call TRBD1 (6 bases). The germline CDR1 and CDR2 sequences are SGHTA and FQGNSA. The CDR3 loop spans 15 amino acids. V lost 4 bases and J lost 0, with 11 bases in between. The CDR3 DNA follows: TGTGCCAGCAGCTCCGAGGGGGTTAGCACAGATACGCAGTATTTT. As protein: CASSSEGVSTDTQYF.

The chain employs TRBV5-1 and TRBJ2-2, with TRBD1 matching over 7 bases. Germline trimming cut 4 bases from V and 4 bases from J; bases unmatched to any gene: 7. Germline lookup yields CDR1 SGHRS and CDR2 YFSETQ. There are 15 residues in the CDR3. This CDR3 reads CASSLEGALTGELFF. The DNA for the CDR3 is TGCGCCAGCAGCCTAGAGGGGGCGCTCACCGGGGAGCTGTTTTTT.

V and J are TRBV3-1 (or the pseudogene TRBV3-2) and TRBJ2-3; a possible D gene is TRBD1 (5 bases). The CDR3 has 14 amino acids. V was trimmed by 6 bases and J by 1 base, leaving 11 bases between them. The V gene's germline CDR1 is LGHDT and CDR2 YNNKEL (reference sequence). The CDR3 DNA reads TGTGCCAGCAGGGCCCCCAGGGGCACAGATACGCAGTATTTT. Its protein is CASRAPRGTDTQYF.

V gene TRBV10-3 combines with J gene TRBJ2-4; TRBD1 agrees at 8 bases. V lost 2 bases, J lost 5 bases, and 5 bases stayed unmatched. This CDR3 is built from 15 residues. Germline-derived CDR1 and CDR2 are ENHRY and SYGVKD. Here the CDR3 DNA reads TGTGCCATCAGTGAGGACAGGGGTAACCAAAACATTCAGTACTTC. This sequence encodes CAISEDRGNQNIQYF.

The chain links TRBV30 to TRBJ1-2; 7 bases line up with TRBD1. V shed 5 bases, J shed 6 bases, and the junction held 6 bases outside the gene matches. The CDR3 is made up of 12 amino acids. Germline CDR1 reads GTSNPN; CDR2 reads SVGIG (reference sequence). Written as DNA, the CDR3 is TGTGCCTGGGAGACAGGGTTGAATGGCTACACCTTC. Protein product: CAWETGLNGYTF.

The rearrangement uses TRBV2 and TRBJ2-7, with D possibly TRBD1 on 5 matching bases. This CDR3 contains 13 residues. Germline lookup yields CDR1 SNHLY and CDR2 FYNNEI. Between the trimmed V and J ends, which lost 6 bases and 5 bases, there was a span of 14 bases. CDR3 loop: CASRPRVLNEQYF. The CDR3 DNA follows: TGTGCCAGCAGACCCAGGGTCTTAAACGAGCAGTACTTC.

This clone has a single count. CDR3 nucleotides: TGTGCCAGCAGCGTAGCGGGGAAGGCTTTCTTT. It yields the protein CASSVAGKAFF. The rearrangement uses TRBV9 and TRBJ1-1; D not certain. CDR3 length: 11 residues. The germline CDR1 and CDR2 sequences are SGDLS and YYNGEE. The V and J ends lost 0 bases and 11 bases respectively, with 8 bases between them.

This chain connects TRBV5-1 to TRBJ1-5; no clear D gene. Germline CDR1 is SGHRS and CDR2 is YFSETQ. V was pared by 4 bases and J by 6 bases, with 11 bases between. The CDR3 totals 13 residues. This CDR3 reads CASSRLEGQPQHF. The DNA for the CDR3 is TGCGCCAGCAGCAGACTAGAAGGTCAGCCCCAGCATTTT. Variable domain in full (rest from reference TRBV5-1 and TRBJ1-5): KAGVTQTPRYLIKTRGQQVTLSCSPISGHRSVSWYQQTPGQGLQFLFEYFSETQRNKGNFPGRFSGRQFSNSRSEMNVSTLELGDSALYLCASSRLEGQPQHFGDGTRLSIL.

The rearrangement uses TRBV5-1 and TRBJ1-1, with D uncertain. V was shortened by 0 bases and J by 4 bases, with 13 bases between the two germline ends. The CDR3 runs to 15 residues. CDR1 and CDR2 from the germline V gene are SGHRS and YFSETQ. CDR3 in DNA: TGCGCCAGCAGCTTGGGGAGCCATCTGGGCACTGAAGCTTTCTTT. Translating it yields CASSLGSHLGTEAFF.

In DNA form, the CDR3 reads TGTGCCAGCAGCTTAACAGACCGTCCCGGGACAGGGAAAATGGATGGCTACACCTTC. Translating gives CASSLTDRPGTGKMDGYTF. The V and J genes are TRBV7-3 and TRBJ1-2; TRBD1 agrees at 9 bases. The V gene's germline CDR1 is SGHTA and CDR2 FQGTGA. This CDR3 is built from 19 residues. The V segment lost 0 bases and the J segment 6 bases; nucleotides outside the gene matches: 17.

The J gene is TRBJ1-4, the V gene TRBV7-9, with a tentative D call TRBD1 (5 bases). The CDR3 is 15 amino acids. Germline loops: CDR1 SEHNR, CDR2 FQNEAQ (reference sequence). V was cut by 6 bases and J by 2 bases, with 13 bases left in between. CDR3 protein: CASSYPSGTNEKLFF. Here the CDR3 DNA reads TGTGCCAGCAGTTACCCCTCAGGGACTAATGAAAAACTGTTTTTT.

The chain recombines TRBV3-1 (or the pseudogene TRBV3-2) with TRBJ2-5; D is undetermined. The CDR3 consists of 14 residues. Germline CDR1 is LGHDT and CDR2 is YNNKEL (reference sequence). Between the trimmed V and J ends, which lost 4 bases and 5 bases, there was a span of 14 bases. The CDR3, as DNA: TGTGCCAGCAGCCCCGTTGGGTTGACTGAGACCCAGTACTTC. As protein: CASSPVGLTETQYF.

The rearrangement joins TRBV28 to TRBJ1-1; 7 bases agree with TRBD1. J lost 5 bases, V lost 5 bases, and 11 bases had no gene match. CDR1 and CDR2 from the germline V gene are MDHEN and SYDVKM. This CDR3 has 15 amino acids. CDR3 region: CASSRGGGVWTEAFF. The CDR3 region has the DNA TGTGCCAGCAGTAGAGGGGGCGGGGTTTGGACTGAAGCTTTCTTT.

The chain recombines TRBV6-1 with TRBJ2-5, with D perhaps TRBD1 (5 bases). V lost 3 bases, J lost 5 bases, and 13 bases lay in between. The germline gives CDR1 MNHNS, CDR2 SASEGT. This CDR3 is built from 14 residues. The CDR3, as DNA: TGTGCCAGCAGTGACCCCGTTAGGGGCGAGACCCAGTACTTC. This codes for CASSDPVRGETQYF.

This clone was picked up a small number of times. The genes are TRBV29-1 and TRBJ2-1, with 8 bases fitting TRBD1. The length of the CDR3 is 16 residues. Germline loops: CDR1 SQVTM, CDR2 ANQGSEA. Losses at the gene ends were 7 bases for V and 0 bases for J; bases not matched to a gene: 11. CDR3 sequence reads: CSADRGRSISYNEQFF. For the CDR3, the DNA is TGCAGCGCTGACAGGGGCCGGTCCATCTCCTACAATGAGCAGTTCTTC.

On this clone itself: The sample carries other DNA sequences with the same CDR3. This rearrangement joins TRBV28 to TRBJ2-7; D gene ambiguous. V was clipped by 2 bases and J by 3 bases, with 2 bases between them. The germline CDR1 and CDR2 sequences are MDHEN and SYDVKM. CDR3 size: 11 residues. The CDR3 region has the DNA TGTGCCAGCAGTTTACGCTACGAGCAGTACTTC. Protein sequence: CASSLRYEQYF. Variable domain in full (rest from reference TRBV28 and TRBJ2-7): DVKVTQSSRYLVKRTGEKVFLECVQDMDHENMFWYRQDPGLGLRLIYFSYDVKMKEKGDIPEGYSVSREKKERFSLILESASTNQTSMYLCASSLRYEQYFGPGTRLTVT.

The V and J genes are TRBV25-1 and TRBJ2-6; perhaps TRBD1 as D (5 bases). The CDR3 consists of 16 residues. Deletions cut 5 bases from V and 0 bases from J, with 11 bases between. Germline V lookup: CDR1 MGHDK, CDR2 SYGVNS. The CDR3 loop is CASSSSGISGANVLTF. CDR3 in DNA: TGTGCCAGCAGTAGTTCAGGGATCTCTGGGGCCAACGTCCTGACTTTC.

V is TRBV4-1 and J is TRBJ1-5; D perhaps matches TRBD1 (5 bases). Looked up from germline, CDR1 is MGHRA and CDR2 is YSYEKL. This CDR3 has 16 residues. The V and J ends lost 0 bases and 3 bases respectively, with 12 bases between them. CDR3 bases: TGCGCCAGCAGCCAAGAACCCAGGGTTTACAATCAGCCCCAGCATTTT. Its translation: CASSQEPRVYNQPQHF.

The rearrangement links TRBV7-2 to TRBJ2-1; no reliable D call. Germline values: CDR1 SGHTA, CDR2 FQGNSA. V lost 1 base and J 10 bases, leaving 11 bases between the germline ends. The CDR3 runs 13 residues. DNA for the CDR3: TGTGCCAGCAGCTTAGGGGCAAGACCCGAGCAGTTCTTC. It encodes CASSLGARPEQFF.

This chain links TRBV11-1 with TRBJ2-7, with a possible D match to TRBD2 (5 bases). V was trimmed by 1 base and J by 4 bases, leaving 17 bases between them. CDR1 is SGHAT, CDR2 FQDESV, per germline (reference sequence). The CDR3 has 16 amino acids. CDR3 region: CASSLGDGGLAYEQYF. In DNA, the CDR3 is TGTGCCAGCAGCTTAGGTGACGGCGGACTGGCTTACGAGCAGTACTTC.

The chain carries TRBV2 and TRBJ2-5; 10 bases are shared with TRBD2. Germline loops: CDR1 SNHLY, CDR2 FYNNEI. The trim removed 1 base at V and 2 bases at J, leaving 1 base unmatched. This CDR3 spans 15 amino acids. The CDR3 here is CASSEEGLAQETQYF. Written as DNA, the CDR3 is TGTGCCAGCAGTGAAGAGGGACTAGCGCAAGAGACCCAGTACTTC.

The DNA for the CDR3 is TGTGCCAGCAGCTTCGCGGGGGGCTCGGGGCAAGAGACCCAGTACTTC. It encodes CASSFAGGSGQETQYF. This chain links TRBV5-5 with TRBJ2-5; 8 bases match TRBD2. The length of the CDR3 is 16 residues. Looked up from germline, CDR1 is SGHKS and CDR2 is YYEKEE (reference sequence). V lost 2 bases to trimming and J lost 2 bases; unmatched junction nucleotides: 8.

This clone has a handful of counts. V gene TRBV7-2 combines with J gene TRBJ1-2; D is unclear. CDR1 and CDR2 (germline): SGHTA, FQGNSA. Trimming cost V 1 base and J 7 bases, with 13 bases left between them. The CDR3 runs 14 residues. DNA of the CDR3: TGTGCCAGCAGCTTAGATTCGGGAAGTTTTGGCTACACCTTC. This translates into CASSLDSGSFGYTF.

J is TRBJ1-6 and V is TRBV10-2; D ambiguous. The length of the CDR3 is 16 residues. The germline V gene encodes CDR1 WSHSY and CDR2 SAAADI. V dropped 0 bases and J dropped 1 base, with 7 bases sitting between them. Written as DNA, the CDR3 is TGCGCCAGCAGTGAGTCGAGGGTGTCCTATAATTCACCCCTCCACTTT. It encodes CASSESRVSYNSPLHF.